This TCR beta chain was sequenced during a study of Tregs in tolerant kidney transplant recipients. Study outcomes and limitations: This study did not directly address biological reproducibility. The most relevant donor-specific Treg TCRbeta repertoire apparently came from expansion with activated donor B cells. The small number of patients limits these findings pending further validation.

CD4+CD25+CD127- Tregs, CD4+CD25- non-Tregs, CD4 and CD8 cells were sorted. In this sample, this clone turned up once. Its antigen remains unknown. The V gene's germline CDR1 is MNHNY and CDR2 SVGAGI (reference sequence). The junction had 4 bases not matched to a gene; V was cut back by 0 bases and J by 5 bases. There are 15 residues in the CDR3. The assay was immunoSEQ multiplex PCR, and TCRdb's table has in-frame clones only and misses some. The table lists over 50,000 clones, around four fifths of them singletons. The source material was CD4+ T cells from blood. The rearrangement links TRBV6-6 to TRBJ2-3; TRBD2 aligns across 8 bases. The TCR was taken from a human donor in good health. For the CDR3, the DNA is TGTGCCAGCAGTTACTCGGACGGGAGGGGAGATACGCAGTATTTT. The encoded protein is CASSYSDGRGDTQYF.